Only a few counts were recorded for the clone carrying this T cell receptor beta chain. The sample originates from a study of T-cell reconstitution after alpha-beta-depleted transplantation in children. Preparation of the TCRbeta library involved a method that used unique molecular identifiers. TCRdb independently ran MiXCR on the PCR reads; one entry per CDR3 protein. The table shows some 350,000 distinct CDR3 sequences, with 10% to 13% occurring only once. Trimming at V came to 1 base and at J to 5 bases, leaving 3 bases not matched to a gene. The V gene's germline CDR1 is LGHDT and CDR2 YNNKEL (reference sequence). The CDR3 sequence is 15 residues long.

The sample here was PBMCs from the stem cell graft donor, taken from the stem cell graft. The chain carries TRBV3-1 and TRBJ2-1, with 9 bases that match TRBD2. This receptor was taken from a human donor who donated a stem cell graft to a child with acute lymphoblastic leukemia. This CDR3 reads CASSQVLAGHNEQFF. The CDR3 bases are TGTGCCAGCAGCCAAGTACTAGCGGGCCACAATGAGCAGTTCTTC.